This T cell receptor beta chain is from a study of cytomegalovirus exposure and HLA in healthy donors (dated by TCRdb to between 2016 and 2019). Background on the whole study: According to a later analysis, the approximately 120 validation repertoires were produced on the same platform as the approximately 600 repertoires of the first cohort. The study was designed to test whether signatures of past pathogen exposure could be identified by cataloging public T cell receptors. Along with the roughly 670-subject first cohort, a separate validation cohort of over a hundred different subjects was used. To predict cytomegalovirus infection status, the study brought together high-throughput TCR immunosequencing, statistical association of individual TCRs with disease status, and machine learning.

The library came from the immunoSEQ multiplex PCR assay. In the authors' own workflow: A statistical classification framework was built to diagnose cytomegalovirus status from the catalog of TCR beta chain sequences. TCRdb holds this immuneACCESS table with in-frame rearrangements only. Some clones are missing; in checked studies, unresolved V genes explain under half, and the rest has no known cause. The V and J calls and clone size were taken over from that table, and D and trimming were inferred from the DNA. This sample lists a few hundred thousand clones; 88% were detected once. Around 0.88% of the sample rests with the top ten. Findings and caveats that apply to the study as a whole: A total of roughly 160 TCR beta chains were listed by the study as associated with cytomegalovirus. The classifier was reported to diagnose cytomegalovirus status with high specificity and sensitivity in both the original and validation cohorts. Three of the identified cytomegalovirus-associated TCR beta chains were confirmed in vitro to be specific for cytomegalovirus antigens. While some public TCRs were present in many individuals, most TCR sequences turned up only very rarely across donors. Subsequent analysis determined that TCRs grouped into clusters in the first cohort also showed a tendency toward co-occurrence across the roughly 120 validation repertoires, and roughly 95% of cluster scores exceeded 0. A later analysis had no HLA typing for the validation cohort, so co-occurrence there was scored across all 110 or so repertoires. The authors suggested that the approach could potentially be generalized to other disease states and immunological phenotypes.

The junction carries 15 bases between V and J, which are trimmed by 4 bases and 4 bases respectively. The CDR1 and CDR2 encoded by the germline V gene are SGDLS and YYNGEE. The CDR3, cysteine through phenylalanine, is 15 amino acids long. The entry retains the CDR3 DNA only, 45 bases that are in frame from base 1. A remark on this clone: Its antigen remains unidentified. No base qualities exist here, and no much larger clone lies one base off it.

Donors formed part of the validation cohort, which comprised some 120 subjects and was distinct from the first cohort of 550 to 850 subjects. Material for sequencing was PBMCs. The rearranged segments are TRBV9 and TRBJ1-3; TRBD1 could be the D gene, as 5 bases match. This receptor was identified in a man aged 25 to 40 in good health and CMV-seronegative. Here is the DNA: TGTGCCAGCAGCCCGACTTGGGGCTCCGGAAACACCATATATTTT. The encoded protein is CASSPTWGSGNTIYF.